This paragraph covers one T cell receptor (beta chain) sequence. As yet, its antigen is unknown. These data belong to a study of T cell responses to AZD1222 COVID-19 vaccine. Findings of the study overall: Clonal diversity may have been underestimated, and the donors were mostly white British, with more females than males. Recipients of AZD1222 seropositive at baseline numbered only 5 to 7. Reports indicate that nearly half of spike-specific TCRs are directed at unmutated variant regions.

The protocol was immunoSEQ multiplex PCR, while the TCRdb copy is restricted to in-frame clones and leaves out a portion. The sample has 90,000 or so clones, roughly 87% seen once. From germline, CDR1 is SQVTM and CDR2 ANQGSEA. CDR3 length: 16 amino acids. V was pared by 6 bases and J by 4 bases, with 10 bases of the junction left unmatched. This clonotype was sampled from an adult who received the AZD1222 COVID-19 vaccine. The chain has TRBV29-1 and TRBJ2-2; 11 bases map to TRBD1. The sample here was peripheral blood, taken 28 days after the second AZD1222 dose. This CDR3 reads CSVVTGQGEVTGELFF. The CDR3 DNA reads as TGCAGCGTGGTGACGGGACAGGGGGAAGTCACCGGGGAGCTGTTTTTT.